Shown below are 10 T cell receptor beta chains from a single sample sequenced in a study of tissue T cells after allogeneic stem cell transplantation. Indicated time point: mouse harvest day 14 after allogeneic transplant. Mouse grafts combined 10^7 T-cell-depleted bone marrow cells with 10^6 splenic CD5+ T cells. Assay used: immunoSEQ multiplex PCR; TCRdb lists only in-frame clones, some missing. Of approximately 1,500 clones listed, roughly 60% are singletons. The specimen was liver tissue. The source is a female BALB/c mouse given C57BL/6 T cells with graft-versus-host disease after an allogeneic hematopoietic cell transplant.

In the case of this clone: Genes here carry mouse names. CDR3 residues: CAWSLEGNSDYTF. CDR3 DNA (partial): TGTGCCTGGAGTCTAGAGGGGAACTCCGACTACACC. The chain has TRBV31 and TRBJ1-2; D might be TRBD1 (5 bases). The CDR3 end falls 1 residue outside the read, so it is completed with the germline J gene. V was cut by 0 bases and J by 2 bases, with 7 bases left in between. Germline V gives CDR1 GKSSPN, CDR2 SITVG. The CDR3 sequence is 13 residues long.

As to this clone: The gene names here belong to mouse. With the read ending 1 residue before the CDR3 end, the germline J gene is used to fill in that end. The V gene is TRBV20, the J gene TRBJ2-5, with 9 bases identical to TRBD1. Per germline, CDR1 GFQATS and CDR2 STVNSAI. This CDR3 contains 13 residues. The J segment lost 4 bases and the V segment lost 5 bases, leaving 4 bases of the junction unmatched. The CDR3 loop is CGALTGGEDTQYF. The covered CDR3 bases are TGTGGTGCTCTTACAGGGGGCGAAGACACCCAGTAC.

This clone is classed as hyperexpanded. Mouse gene names and germline throughout. The read falls 1 residue short of the CDR3 end, and the missing part is taken from the germline J gene. At the DNA level, this CDR3 is encoded by other sequences in the same sample as well. The rearrangement links TRBV3 to TRBJ2-7, with TRBD2 matching over 8 bases. Per the germline V gene, CDR1 is SNHLY and CDR2 is FYNGKV (reference sequence). This CDR3 contains 14 residues. V shed 2 bases, J shed 3 bases, and the junction held 3 bases outside the gene matches. CDR3 amino acids: CASSLLWGDYEQYF. Incomplete CDR3 DNA: TGTGCCAGCAGCTTACTCTGGGGGGACTATGAACAGTAC. The whole variable domain, remainder taken from reference TRBV3 and TRBJ2-7, is GPKVLQIPSHQIIDMGQMVTLNCDPVSNHLYFYWYKQILGQQMEFLVNFYNGKVMEKSKLFKDQFSVERPDGSYFTLKIQPTALEDSAVYFCASSLLWGDYEQYFGPGTRLTVL.

As concerns this clone: The genes and germline here are from mouse. The missing CDR3 end, 1 residue past where the read stops, is filled in from the germline J gene. The V and J genes are TRBV26 and TRBJ1-4, with D unresolved. Germline CDR1 reads KGHPV; CDR2 reads FQNQEV (reference sequence). Trimming took 3 bases from V and 1 from J, leaving 9 bases between them. The CDR3 consists of 15 residues. The DNA read from the CDR3 is TGTGCCAGCAGTCTCTCGACAAATTCCAACGAAAGATTATTT. Protein sequence: CASSLSTNSNERLF. The whole CDR3 sequence is CASSLSTNSNERLFF.

About this clone: Mouse germline and gene names are used. The read finishes 1 residue shy of the CDR3 end, and the germline J gene is used to complete it. V and J are TRBV5 and TRBJ2-5; D may match TRBD1 or TRBD2 (7 bases each). Germline CDR1 and CDR2: LGHNA and YNLKQL (reference sequence). The CDR3 is made up of 15 amino acids. V gave up 0 bases and J gave up 7 bases, with 14 bases separating them. Incomplete CDR3 DNA: TGTGCCAGCAGCCAAGATGCCCAGGGGGGGAACACCCAGTAC. It codes for CASSQDAQGGNTQY. The complete CDR3 reads CASSQDAQGGNTQYF.

In the case of this clone: The gene names given are mouse names. With the read ending 1 residue before the CDR3 end, the germline J gene is used to fill in that end. The chain links TRBV31 to TRBJ2-5; the D call may be TRBD1 or TRBD2 (5 bases each). Trimming shortened V by 3 bases and J by 9 bases, and 7 bases separated the two germline ends. From germline, CDR1 is GKSSPN and CDR2 SITVG. CDR3 size: 10 residues. The DNA read from the CDR3 is TGTGCCTGGAGGGGGGTAACCCAGTAC. Protein: CAWRGVTQY. The full CDR3 sequence reads CAWRGVTQYF.

Points on this clone: Gene names are mouse gene names. The sequenced CDR3 bases are TGTGCCAGCAGTTCCAATAGTCAAAACACCTTGTAC. Its translation is CASSSNSQNTLY. The entire CDR3 reads CASSSNSQNTLYF. The chain employs TRBV15 and TRBJ2-4; D is uncertain. The sequence runs out 1 residue before the end of the CDR3; the remainder is reconstructed from the germline J gene. The CDR3 has 13 amino acids. With 4 bases removed from V and 0 bases from J, the gap between germline ends came to 5 bases. Germline-derived CDR1 and CDR2 are SGHND and FRSKSL.

This clone has more than one count but fewer than ten. Genes and germline come from the mouse. With the read ending 1 residue before the CDR3 end, the germline J gene is used to fill in that end. The rearrangement joins TRBV26 to TRBJ2-7, with 9 bases fitting TRBD2. Trimming removed 4 bases from V and 0 bases from J; junction bases left unmatched: 7. This CDR3 is built from 16 residues. The germline gives CDR1 KGHPV, CDR2 FQNQEV (reference sequence). The CDR3 bases that were read are TGTGCCAGCAGTCCTGGACTGGGGAGGAGCTCCTATGAACAGTAC. Encoded protein: CASSPGLGRSSYEQY. In full, the CDR3 is CASSPGLGRSSYEQYF.

To note about this clone: Mouse gene names and germline throughout. The read terminates 1 residue before the CDR3 end, so the remaining end is supplied by the germline J gene. The rearrangement joins TRBV16 to TRBJ2-1; D is ambiguous. The CDR3 consists of 13 residues. V lost 3 bases to trimming and J lost 3 bases, with 6 bases between them. Germline CDR1 is SGHSA and CDR2 is FRNQAP. Here the CDR3 reads CASSFDIYAEQFF. The sequenced part of the CDR3 DNA is TGTGCAAGCAGCTTCGACATCTATGCTGAGCAGTTC.

Details on this clone: Germline and genes: mouse. Read coverage stops 1 residue before the CDR3 terminus; the germline J gene supplies the remainder. This chain uses TRBV13-2 with TRBJ2-7; TRBD2 agrees at 9 bases. CDR1 is NNHNN, CDR2 SYGAGS, per germline (reference sequence). With V trimmed by 8 bases and J by 5 bases, 2 bases remained unmatched. This CDR3 region has 11 residues. The CDR3 DNA, read in part, is TGTGCCAGACTGGGGGGCGATGAACAGTAC. Its protein product is CARLGGDEQY. The CDR3 as a whole reads CARLGGDEQYF.